The clone carrying this T cell receptor beta chain turned up a few times. Its target is not known. The CDR3 contains 14 residues. Germline values: CDR1 SGHRS, CDR2 YFSETQ. V dropped 5 bases and J dropped 2 bases, with 13 bases sitting between them. This specimen belongs to a study of identical twins. Notes on the study in general: Where beta out-of-frame sequences were concerned, excess twin sharing was weaker.

From the 5' RACE reads, TCRdb called clonotypes with MiXCR, one entry per CDR3 protein. The profile shows 1,800,000 or so distinct CDR3 sequences, more than 30% of them singletons. The chain links TRBV5-1 to TRBJ2-5; TRBD2 is a possible D gene (5 bases). The sample taken for sequencing was cord blood. The sequence came from a newborn girl in good health. CDR3 coding DNA: TGCGCCAGCAGGGGAGCCATTCTTCAAGAGACCCAGTACTTC. Translating gives CASRGAILQETQYF.